A single sample is the source of the 14 T cell receptor beta chains below, sequenced in a study of blood T cell repertoires in COVID-19. The method was immunoSEQ multiplex PCR; TCRdb's version includes in-frame clones alone and lacks a portion of them. Of some 74,000 clones in the sample, 70% to 80% are singletons; the top ten hold about 17%. Source material: peripheral blood. All receptors derive from a man between 65 and 80 years old with active or convalescent COVID-19.

This clone was picked up a small number of times. The V gene is TRBV4-1, the J gene TRBJ1-2; no firm D call. Germline CDR1 reads MGHRA; CDR2 reads YSYEKL. This CDR3 comprises 11 residues. The V and J ends lost 4 bases and 6 bases respectively, with 6 bases between them. CDR3 protein: CASSLNNGYTF. The CDR3 nucleotides are TGCGCCAGCAGCCTAAACAATGGCTACACCTTC.

This clone was recorded once. Written as DNA, the CDR3 is TGTGCCAGCAGCTTCCCAGGGTCAGATACGCAGTATTTT. Translated: CASSFPGSDTQYF. The chain carries TRBV7-9 and TRBJ2-3; TRBD1 might be the D (5 bases). The V gene's germline CDR1 is SEHNR and CDR2 FQNEAQ (reference sequence). Trimming stripped 3 bases from V and 4 bases from J, with 8 bases between. The CDR3 totals 13 residues.

V usage is TRBV9 and J usage is TRBJ2-2; 11 bases match TRBD2. Germline CDR1 and CDR2: SGDLS and YYNGEE. The CDR3 is 16 residues long. The junction had 7 bases not matched to a gene; V was cut back by 4 bases and J by 5 bases. The CDR3 reads CASSRSGGASTGELFF. The CDR3 nucleotides read TGTGCCAGCAGCCGTAGCGGGGGGGCATCAACCGGGGAGCTGTTTTTT.

This chain connects TRBV28 to TRBJ2-2; D is possibly TRBD2 (5 bases). Trimming removed 5 bases at V and 6 bases at J, with 13 bases between. From germline, CDR1 is MDHEN and CDR2 SYDVKM. The CDR3 runs 14 residues. The CDR3 DNA sequence: TGTGCCAGCAGTGCCGGAGGATCCGCCGGGGAGCTGTTTTTT. Amino acid sequence: CASSAGGSAGELFF.

The gene calls are TRBV9 and TRBJ1-2; 10 bases align to TRBD1. With 1 base clipped from V and 6 bases from J, the junction kept 9 bases outside the gene matches. The CDR3 contains 16 residues. Per germline, CDR1 SGDLS and CDR2 YYNGEE. DNA of the CDR3: TGTGCCAGCAGCGTAAGTCGAGGACAGGGGGTGAATGGCTACACCTTC. Protein sequence: CASSVSRGQGVNGYTF.

The chain carries TRBV10-3 and TRBJ1-6; D gene uncertain. In germline, CDR1 is ENHRY, CDR2 SYGVKD. Trimming shortened V by 5 bases and J by 0 bases, and 14 bases separated the two germline ends. The CDR3 length is 17 residues. The CDR3 loop reads CAISTTDISSYNSPLHF. The CDR3 DNA reads as TGTGCCATCAGTACCACAGATATTAGCTCCTATAATTCACCCCTCCACTTT.

This chain connects TRBV5-1 to TRBJ2-1; a possible D gene is TRBD2 (6 bases). Germline V gene data show CDR1 as SGHRS and CDR2 as YFSETQ. There are 12 residues in the CDR3. Trimming shortened V by 5 bases and J by 6 bases, and 9 bases separated the two germline ends. For the CDR3, the DNA is TGCGCCAGCAGGGTAGCGGCCAATGAGCAGTTCTTC. It translates to CASRVAANEQFF.

The sample holds one count of this clone. The chain carries TRBV28 and TRBJ1-4, with 8 bases aligning to TRBD1. V shed 5 bases and J 8 bases; nucleotides not matched to a gene: 10. The CDR3 is made up of 15 amino acids. The germline V gene has CDR1 MDHEN and CDR2 SYDVKM. CDR3 bases: TGTGCCAGCAGTGTCACACAGGGGGACTCGGAAAAACTGTTTTTT. Its translation: CASSVTQGDSEKLFF. The full variable domain, rest sourced from reference TRBV28 and TRBJ1-4, is DVKVTQSSRYLVKRTGEKVFLECVQDMDHENMFWYRQDPGLGLRLIYFSYDVKMKEKGDIPEGYSVSREKKERFSLILESASTNQTSMYLCASSVTQGDSEKLFFGSGTQLSVL.

The chain uses TRBV7-9 and TRBJ1-4; possibly TRBD1 for D (6 bases). Trimming left V 5 bases short and J 7 bases short, with 11 bases between. Germline V gene sequence: CDR1 SEHNR, CDR2 FQNEAQ (reference sequence). This CDR3 contains 13 residues. The CDR3 is CASSTGFVEKLFF. The CDR3 coding sequence is TGTGCCAGCAGCACAGGGTTTGTTGAAAAACTGTTTTTT.

The chain carries TRBV6-1 and TRBJ2-1; 7 positions match TRBD1. The CDR3 totals 15 residues. Germline CDR1 reads MNHNS; CDR2 reads SASEGT. Trimming cost V 2 bases and J 3 bases; bases outside gene matches: 4. The CDR3 DNA reads as TGTGCCAGCAGTGAATATGACAGGGTCTACAATGAGCAGTTCTTC. Its translation: CASSEYDRVYNEQFF.

This chain uses TRBV2 with TRBJ1-2, with TRBD1 identical over 9 bases. The germline V gene has CDR1 SNHLY and CDR2 FYNNEI. The trim removed 2 bases at V and 6 bases at J, leaving 1 base unmatched. The CDR3 is 13 residues long. This CDR3 reads CASSERQGDGYTF. For the CDR3, the DNA is TGTGCCAGCAGTGAACGACAGGGGGATGGCTACACCTTC. The full variable domain, in which reference TRBV2 and TRBJ1-2 provide the parts outside the CDR3, is EPEVTQTPSHQVTQMGQEVILRCVPISNHLYFYWYRQILGQKVEFLVSFYNNEISEKSEIFDDQFSVERPDGSNFTLKIRSTKLEDSAMYFCASSERQGDGYTFGSGTRLTVV.

The chain recombines TRBV7-3 with TRBJ2-1; TRBD1 agrees at 9 bases. This CDR3 spans 14 amino acids. Germline-derived CDR1 and CDR2 are SGHTA and FQGTGA. V gave up 7 bases and J gave up 5 bases; unmatched junction bases: 6. DNA for the CDR3: TGTGCCAGCAACAAGGACAGGGGCCACAATGAGCAGTTCTTC. This encodes CASNKDRGHNEQFF.

This clone was seen only once. The chain employs TRBV6-1 and TRBJ1-3; tentatively, D is TRBD1 (5 bases). Germline V lookup: CDR1 MNHNS, CDR2 SASEGT. V dropped 3 bases and J dropped 4 bases, with 13 bases sitting between them. This CDR3 contains 15 residues. In nucleotides, the CDR3 is TGTGCCAGCAGTGACCACGGAGGGGTAGGAAACACCATATATTTT. Encoded protein: CASSDHGGVGNTIYF.

The chain has TRBV30 and TRBJ1-2; TRBD1 matches 7 bases. In germline, CDR1 is GTSNPN, CDR2 SVGIG (reference sequence). V lost 2 bases, J lost 6 bases, and 6 bases stayed unmatched. The CDR3 is made up of 13 amino acids. CDR3 nucleotide sequence: TGTGCCTGGAGTCGAGACAGGGACAATGGCTACACCTTC. It translates to CAWSRDRDNGYTF.